The rows below give T cell receptor beta chains drawn from one sample of a study of T cell responses to AZD1222 COVID-19 vaccine. Assay: immunoSEQ multiplex PCR; the TCRdb copy retains only in-frame clones and omits some. This table holds under 150,000 clones, around 85% found once. Source: peripheral blood, taken on day 0 of MenACWY control vaccination. The receptors come from an adult in good health. Both conserved end residues are part of each CDR3. D genes are given only for firm matches. Clone size is shown for a subset of rows, as once, few, many or a class of expanded clone.

V gene	J gene	clone size	D gene	CDR3 DNA	CDR3 protein
TRBV28	TRBJ1-2	NA	NA	TGTGCCAGCAGTACCCTGGACAGTAACTATGGCTACACCTTC	CASSTLDSNYGYTF
TRBV15	TRBJ1-3	NA	NA	TGTGCCACCAGCAGAGATCATACCTCCAGTGGGGTCGTTGCTGGAAACACCATATATTTT	CATSRDHTSSGVVAGNTIYF
TRBV18	TRBJ2-7	NA	NA	TGTGCCAGCTCACCCCTGGACAGGGAGGGTCCCTACGAGCAGTACTTC	CASSPLDREGPYEQYF
TRBV24-1	TRBJ2-3	NA	NA	TGTGCCACCAGTGATAAAGGGGCTGGGACAGATACGCAGTATTTT	CATSDKGAGTDTQYF
TRBV28	TRBJ1-4	NA	NA	TGTGCCAGCAGAGCCTCAGGGGATGCAACTAATGAAAAACTGTTTTTT	CASRASGDATNEKLFF
TRBV10-1	TRBJ2-7	NA	TRBD1	TGCGCCAGCAGTAGACAGGGGGCCTCCTACGAGCAGTACTTC	CASSRQGASYEQYF
TRBV6-2/TRBV6-3	TRBJ2-1	NA	NA	TGTGCCAGCAGTTGGCAGGCGGTCAATGAGCAGTTCTTC	CASSWQAVNEQFF
TRBV2	TRBJ2-1	NA	NA	TGTGCCAGCAGTGAAAACGGTCTGGCCAATGAGCAGTTCTTC	CASSENGLANEQFF
TRBV19	TRBJ1-5	NA	NA	TGTGCCAGCCACCCGAATATGGGGTCAAATCAGCCCCAGCATTTT	CASHPNMGSNQPQHF
TRBV2	TRBJ1-4	NA	NA	TGTGCCAGCAGTGAAATGGGCGATATGGGTGAAAAACTGTTTTTT	CASSEMGDMGEKLFF
TRBV7-2	TRBJ1-6	few	NA	TGTGCCAGCAGCCCCTCAAGAGGTTCACCCCTCCACTTT	CASSPSRGSPLHF
TRBV7-9	TRBJ2-3	NA	NA	TGTGCCAGCACAGGGCCTCCAGGCACGCAGTATTTT	CASTGPPGTQYF
TRBV5-5	TRBJ2-7	NA	TRBD1	TGTGCCAGCAGCTTGGAAGGGACAGGGAGCTACGAGCAGTACTTC	CASSLEGTGSYEQYF
TRBV28	TRBJ2-2	NA	NA	TGTGCCAGCAGTTTATTCACCGGGGAGCTGTTTTTT	CASSLFTGELFF
TRBV5-1	TRBJ1-1	NA	NA	TGCGCCAGCAGCTCCGATGGGGTGAACACTGAAGCTTTCTTT	CASSSDGVNTEAFF
TRBV5-1	TRBJ2-7	NA	NA	TGCGCCAGCAGCTCGCACGTCTCCTACGAGCAGTACTTC	CASSSHVSYEQYF
TRBV5-6	TRBJ1-1	NA	TRBD1	TGTGCCAGCAGCTTGTGGGACAGGGGTTGGTACACTGAAGCTTTCTTT	CASSLWDRGWYTEAFF
TRBV10-2	TRBJ2-3	NA	TRBD2	TGCGCCAGCAGGGAACTAGCGGGAGCCGCAGATACGCAGTATTTT	CASRELAGAADTQYF
TRBV5-1	TRBJ1-6	NA	NA	TGCGCCAGCAGCTTGGGACAGGACGCCTATAATTCACCCCTCCACTTT	CASSLGQDAYNSPLHF
TRBV7-9	TRBJ1-1	NA	TRBD1	TGTGCCAGCAGCCGCCCTGGACAGGGAGGGACTGAAGCTTTCTTT	CASSRPGQGGTEAFF
TRBV5-4	TRBJ2-5	NA	TRBD1	TGTGCCAGCAGCTTGGACAGGGGGCTGGGGGCTGCAGAGACCCAGTACTTC	CASSLDRGLGAAETQYF
TRBV18	TRBJ1-1	NA	NA	TGTGCCAGCTCACCACCCGGGGCGTACACTGAAGCTTTCTTT	CASSPPGAYTEAFF
TRBV10-1	TRBJ1-4	NA	NA	TGCGCCAGCAGGGACACAGAAAAACTGTTTTTT	CASRDTEKLFF
TRBV18	TRBJ2-3	NA	TRBD2	TGTGCCAGCTCACCTCGGACTAGCCGGGACACAGATACGCAGTATTTT	CASSPRTSRDTDTQYF
TRBV7-3	TRBJ2-7	few	TRBD1	TGTGCCAGCAGCTTAGGACAGGTTCCCTACGAGCAGTACTTC	CASSLGQVPYEQYF
TRBV7-2	TRBJ1-1	once	NA	TGTGCCAGCAGCCCCCGACAAAACATGAACACTGAAGCTTTCTTT	CASSPRQNMNTEAFF